The T cell receptor beta chain described here comes from a study of T cell repertoires in cytomegalovirus infection. Across the study: A matching HLA type, together with CMV infection, was signaled by public TCR beta signatures. Study observations and caveats: Pooled public TCR beta family frequency picked out CMV carriers with the relevant HLA. The ex vivo response showed dominance by HLA-C-restricted CMV-specific TCR beta clonotypes.

TCRdb processed the reads anew with MiXCR; each CDR3 protein has one entry. Of around 78,000 distinct CDR3 sequences listed, around 37% are singletons. This clonotype was detected only a few times. Its antigen is currently unknown. The CDR3 length is 15 residues. The germline gives CDR1 MNHEY, CDR2 SVGEGT. V was clipped by 2 bases and J by 4 bases, with 12 bases between them. The chain couples TRBV6-2 or TRBV6-3 to TRBJ2-1, with D possibly being TRBD1 or TRBD2 (6 bases each). This receptor was identified in a human donor in good health (CMV status not recorded). Some clones in this sample may be carry-over from other donors' samples. The input for sequencing was CD8+ T cells from cultured PBMCs, taken from culture after CMV antigen stimulation. In nucleotides, the CDR3 is TGTGCCAGCAGTTACCCCCGGGGGCTTTACAATGAGCAGTTCTTC. This translates into CASSYPRGLYNEQFF.